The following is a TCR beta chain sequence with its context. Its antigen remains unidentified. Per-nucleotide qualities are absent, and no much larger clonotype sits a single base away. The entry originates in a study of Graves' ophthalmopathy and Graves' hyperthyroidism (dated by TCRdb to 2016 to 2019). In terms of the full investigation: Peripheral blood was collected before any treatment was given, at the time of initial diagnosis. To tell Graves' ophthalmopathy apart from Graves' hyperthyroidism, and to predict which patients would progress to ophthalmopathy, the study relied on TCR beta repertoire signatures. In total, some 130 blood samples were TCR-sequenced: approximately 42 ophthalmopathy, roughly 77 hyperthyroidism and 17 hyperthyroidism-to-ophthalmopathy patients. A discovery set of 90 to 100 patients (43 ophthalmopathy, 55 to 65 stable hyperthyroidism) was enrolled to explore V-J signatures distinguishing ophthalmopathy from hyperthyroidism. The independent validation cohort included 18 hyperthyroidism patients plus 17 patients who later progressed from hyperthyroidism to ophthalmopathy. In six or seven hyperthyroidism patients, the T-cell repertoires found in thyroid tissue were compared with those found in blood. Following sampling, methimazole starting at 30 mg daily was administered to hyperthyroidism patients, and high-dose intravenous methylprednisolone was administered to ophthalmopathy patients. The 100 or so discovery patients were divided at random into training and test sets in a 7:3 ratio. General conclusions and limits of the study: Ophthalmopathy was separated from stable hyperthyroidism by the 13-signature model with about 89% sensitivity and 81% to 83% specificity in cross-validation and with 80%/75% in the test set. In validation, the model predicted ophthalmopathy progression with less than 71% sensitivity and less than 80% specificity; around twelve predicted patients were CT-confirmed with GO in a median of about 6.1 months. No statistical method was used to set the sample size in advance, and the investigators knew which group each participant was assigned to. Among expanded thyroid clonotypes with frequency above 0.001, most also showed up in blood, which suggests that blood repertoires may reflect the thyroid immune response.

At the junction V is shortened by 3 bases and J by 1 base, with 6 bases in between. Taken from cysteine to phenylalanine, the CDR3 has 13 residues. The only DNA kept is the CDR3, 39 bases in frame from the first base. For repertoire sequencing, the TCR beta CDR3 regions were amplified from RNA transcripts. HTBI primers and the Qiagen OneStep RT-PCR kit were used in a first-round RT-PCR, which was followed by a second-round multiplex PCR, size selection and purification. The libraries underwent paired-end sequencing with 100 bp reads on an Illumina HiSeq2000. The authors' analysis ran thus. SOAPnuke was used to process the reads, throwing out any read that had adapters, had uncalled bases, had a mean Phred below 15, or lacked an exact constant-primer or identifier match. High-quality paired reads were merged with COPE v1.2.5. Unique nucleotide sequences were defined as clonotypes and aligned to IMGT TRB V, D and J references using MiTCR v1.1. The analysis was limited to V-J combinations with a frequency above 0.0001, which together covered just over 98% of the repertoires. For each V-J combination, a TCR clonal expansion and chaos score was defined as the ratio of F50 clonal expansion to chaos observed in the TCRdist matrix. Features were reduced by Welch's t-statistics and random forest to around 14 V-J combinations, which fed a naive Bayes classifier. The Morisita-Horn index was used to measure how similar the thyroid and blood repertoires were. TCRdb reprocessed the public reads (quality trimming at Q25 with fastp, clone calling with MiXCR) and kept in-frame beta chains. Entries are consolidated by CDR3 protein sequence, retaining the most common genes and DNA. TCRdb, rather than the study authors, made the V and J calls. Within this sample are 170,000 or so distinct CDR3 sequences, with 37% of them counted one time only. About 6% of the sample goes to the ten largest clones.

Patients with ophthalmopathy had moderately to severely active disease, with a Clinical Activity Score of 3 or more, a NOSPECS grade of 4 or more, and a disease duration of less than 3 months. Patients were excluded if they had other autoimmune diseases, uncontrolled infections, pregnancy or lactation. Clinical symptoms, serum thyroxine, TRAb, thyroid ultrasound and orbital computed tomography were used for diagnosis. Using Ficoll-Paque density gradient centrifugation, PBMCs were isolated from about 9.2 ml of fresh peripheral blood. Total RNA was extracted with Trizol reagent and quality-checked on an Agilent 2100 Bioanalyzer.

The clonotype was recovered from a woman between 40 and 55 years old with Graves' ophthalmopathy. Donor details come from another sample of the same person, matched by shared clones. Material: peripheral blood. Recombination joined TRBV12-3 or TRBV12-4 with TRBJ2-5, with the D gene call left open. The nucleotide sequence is TGTGCCAGCAGTTTCGAAGGCCAAGAGACCCAGTACTTC. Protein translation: CASSFEGQETQYF.